This TCR beta chain was profiled in a study of response to subunit inactivated influenza vaccine. Notes on the study in general: With each seasonal influenza vaccination, the authors suggested, few new T cells are recruited.

TCRdb reanalysed the RT-PCR reads using MiXCR and keeps one entry per CDR3 protein. This sample has about 650,000 distinct CDR3 sequences; approximately 15% occur once, and the top ten carry 11%. A remark on this clonotype: What it binds is not known.

The CDR3 loop spans 14 amino acids. Trimming removed 3 bases from V and 1 base from J, with 8 bases in between. The germline CDR1 and CDR2 sequences are SGHTA and FQGTGA. The TCR comes from a man over 45 who received an inactivated influenza vaccine. The source was PBMCs from blood, collected about 13 days after vaccination. This chain connects TRBV7-3 to TRBJ2-3; TRBD1 might be the D (6 bases). CDR3 amino acids: CASSFRGGTDTQYF. The CDR3 region has the DNA TGTGCCAGCAGCTTCAGGGGTGGCACAGATACGCAGTATTTT.